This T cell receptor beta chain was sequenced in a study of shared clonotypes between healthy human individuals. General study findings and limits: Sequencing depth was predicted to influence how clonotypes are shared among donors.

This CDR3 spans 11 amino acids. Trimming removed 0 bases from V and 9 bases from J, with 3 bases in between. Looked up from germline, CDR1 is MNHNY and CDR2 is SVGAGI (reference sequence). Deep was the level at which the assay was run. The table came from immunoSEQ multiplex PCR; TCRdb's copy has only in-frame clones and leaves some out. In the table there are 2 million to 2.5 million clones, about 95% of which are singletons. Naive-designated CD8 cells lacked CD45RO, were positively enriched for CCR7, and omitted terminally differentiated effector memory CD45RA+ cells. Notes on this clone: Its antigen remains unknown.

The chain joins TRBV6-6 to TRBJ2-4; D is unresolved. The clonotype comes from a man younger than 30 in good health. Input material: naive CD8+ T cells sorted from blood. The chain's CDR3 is CASSYSGIQYF. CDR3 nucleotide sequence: TGTGCCAGCAGTTACTCGGGCATTCAGTACTTC.